There are a few counts of the clone carrying this TCR beta chain. Using its own MiXCR run on the PCR reads, TCRdb lists one record per CDR3 protein. Of more than 50,000 distinct CDR3 sequences listed, around 19% were seen once; the top ten hold about 1.5%. The data were obtained in a study of molecular identifiers for immune sequencing clone quantification. Trimming took off 1 base at V and 6 bases at J, with 7 bases between the two ends. The CDR3 is 13 residues long. V gene TRBV12-3 or TRBV12-4 combines with J gene TRBJ2-1; D is undetermined. This sequence originates from a human donor in good health. Some libraries in this study had Jurkat cell RNA spiked in. Input material: naive CD8+ T cells from blood, with Jurkat cell RNA spiked in. The subset denotes: FACS-sorted CD8+CD4-CCR7+CD45RA+ naive T cells. CDR3 nucleotides: TGTGCCAGCAGTTTAGTTACCCCCAATGAGCAGTTCTTC. It is translated as CASSLVTPNEQFF.